This TCR beta chain was profiled in a study of spatial heterogeneity in lung cancer. Study overall: The correlation between TCR transcript counts in tumor regions and a T cell module score from matched bulk RNA-seq was strong. The study's findings and limits: It was estimated that coverage of tumor T cells reached about 7.4% for alpha chains and around 14% for beta chains. Counts of expanded alpha and beta TCRs within tumors tracked the tumor nonsynonymous mutation count.

Documented time point: sample taken at primary tumor resection. This clonotype was seen at least ten times. Antigen: not known. Germline V CDR1 and CDR2: ENHRY, SYGVKD. V gave up 5 bases and J gave up 2 bases; unmatched junction bases: 8. There are 16 residues in the CDR3. Every TCR cDNA molecule bore its own unique molecular identifier. TCRdb reanalysed the 5' RACE reads using MiXCR and keeps one entry per CDR3 protein. This table has over 4,000 distinct CDR3 sequences, roughly 6% appearing once. Material: lung tumor tissue, obtained at surgery. V and J are TRBV10-3 and TRBJ2-3; 9 nucleotides agree with TRBD2. This sequence was found in a male donor with early-stage non-small cell lung cancer. The CDR3 is CAISPPGLAHTDTQYF. For the CDR3, the DNA is TGTGCCATCAGTCCACCGGGACTAGCACACACAGATACGCAGTATTTT.